The 21 T cell receptor beta chains given below trace back to one sample, sequenced in a study of T cell responses to AZD1222 COVID-19 vaccine (dated by TCRdb to the early 2020s). Library prep was done by the immunoSEQ multiplex PCR assay. TCRdb took this table from immuneACCESS and kept in-frame rearrangements with V and J called. Such tables lack part of the clones; where checked against another copy, unresolved V genes explain under half of the gap, and the rest is unexplained. The sample records approximately 150,000 clones, 85% to 95% of which are singletons. 9.5% to 15% of the sample is held by the ten biggest clonotypes. Interpreted using the paper, the time point label stands for: sample from adult after SARS-CoV-2 infection, after symptom onset. This specimen consisted of peripheral blood, obtained after recovery from COVID-19. These receptors all stem from an adult who had recovered from COVID-19.

The chain combines TRBV7-9 with TRBJ1-1, with TRBD1 matching over 7 bases. This CDR3 region has 13 residues. CDR1 SEHNR and CDR2 FQNEAQ come from the germline V gene (reference sequence). Trimming cost V 4 bases and J 5 bases; bases outside gene matches: 4. The CDR3 reads CASSSAQGTEAFF. In DNA, the CDR3 is TGTGCCAGCAGCTCCGCACAGGGGACTGAAGCTTTCTTT.

The chain employs TRBV10-3 and TRBJ2-2; D remains unclear. CDR1 and CDR2 from the germline V gene are ENHRY and SYGVKD. Trimming removed 7 bases at V and 5 bases at J, with 14 bases between. CDR3 length equals 14 residues. CDR3 protein: CAITAGERTGELFF. The CDR3, as DNA: TGTGCCATCACCGCTGGAGAACGGACCGGGGAGCTGTTTTTT.

This chain's CDR3 is CASSIWGEQFF. As DNA, the CDR3 is TGTGCCAGCAGCATTTGGGGAGAGCAGTTCTTC. The chain couples TRBV14 to TRBJ2-1; D remains unclear. The CDR3 has 11 residues. The V end was cut by 5 bases, the J end by 10 bases, with 9 bases between. Germline V gene data show CDR1 as SGHDN and CDR2 as FVKESK. Based on the CDR3 plus reference TRBV14 and TRBJ2-1, the full variable domain is EAGVTQFPSHSVIEKGQTVTLRCDPISGHDNLYWYRRVMGKEIKFLLHFVKESKQDESGMPNNRFLAERTGGTYSTLKVQPAELEDSGVYFCASSIWGEQFFGPGTRLTVL.

The chain carries TRBV19 and TRBJ1-3, with D possibly TRBD1 on 5 matching bases. Trimming left V 3 bases short and J 0 bases short, with 9 bases between. CDR1 LNHDA and CDR2 SQIVND come from the germline V gene (reference sequence). The CDR3 spans 15 residues. The CDR3 region is CASSMEGLSGNTIYF. The CDR3 nucleotides read TGTGCCAGTAGTATGGAGGGACTCTCTGGAAACACCATATATTTT. The full variable domain, rest sourced from reference TRBV19 and TRBJ1-3, is DGGITQSPKYLFRKEGQNVTLSCEQNLNHDAMYWYRQDPGQGLRLIYYSQIVNDFQKGDIAEGYSVSREKKESFPLTVTSAQKNPTAFYLCASSMEGLSGNTIYFGEGSWLTVV.

V and J are TRBV5-1 and TRBJ2-1; 9 bases align to TRBD1. This CDR3 spans 14 amino acids. Germline CDR1 and CDR2: SGHRS and YFSETQ. Unmatched junction bases numbered 7, after V lost 4 bases and J lost 8 bases. DNA of the CDR3: TGCGCCAGCAGCCTAATGGACAGGGGTTATGAGCAGTTCTTC. Residues: CASSLMDRGYEQFF.

This sequence joins TRBV2 and TRBJ2-7, with 11 bases identical to TRBD1. Looked up from germline, CDR1 is SNHLY and CDR2 is FYNNEI. There are 14 residues in the CDR3. The V gene end was trimmed by 7 bases and the J gene end by 4 bases; junction bases not matched to a gene: 6. CDR3 DNA: TGTGCCAGCATCTCCGGGACAGGGGGATACGAGCAGTACTTC. This encodes CASISGTGGYEQYF.

The chain has TRBV20-1 and TRBJ2-7, with TRBD2 matching 7 bases. The germline gives CDR1 DFQATT, CDR2 SNEGSKA (reference sequence). V dropped 3 bases and J dropped 1; count of bases not matched to a gene: 3. This CDR3 contains 13 residues. The DNA of the CDR3 is TGCAGTGCTAGTCCGGGGGGATCCTACGAGCAGTACTTC. It encodes CSASPGGSYEQYF.

The chain couples TRBV2 to TRBJ1-5; 11 positions match TRBD1. The CDR3 is 14 residues long. V shed 7 bases, J shed 5 bases, and the junction held 4 bases outside the gene matches. Per germline, CDR1 SNHLY and CDR2 FYNNEI. CDR3 region: CASNGQGAHQPQHF. The DNA for the CDR3 is TGTGCCAGCAACGGACAGGGGGCGCATCAGCCCCAGCATTTT.

V gene TRBV2 combines with J gene TRBJ2-2; 12 bases are a match to TRBD2. Trimming cost V 4 bases and J 4 bases; bases outside gene matches: 4. Germline V lookup: CDR1 SNHLY, CDR2 FYNNEI. The CDR3 has 16 residues. This chain's CDR3 is CASSARLAGVTGELFF. The CDR3 DNA follows: TGTGCCAGCAGTGCCAGACTAGCGGGAGTCACCGGGGAGCTGTTTTTT.

The chain links TRBV14 to TRBJ2-7, with D unclear. The germline V gene has CDR1 SGHDN and CDR2 FVKESK. CDR3 length equals 13 residues. V was pared by 0 bases and J by 5 bases, with 8 bases between. CDR3 protein: CASSQDRRDEQYF. CDR3 in DNA: TGTGCCAGCAGCCAAGATCGGAGAGACGAGCAGTACTTC. The entire variable domain, with the rest obtained from reference TRBV14 and TRBJ2-7, is as follows: EAGVTQFPSHSVIEKGQTVTLRCDPISGHDNLYWYRRVMGKEIKFLLHFVKESKQDESGMPNNRFLAERTGGTYSTLKVQPAELEDSGVYFCASSQDRRDEQYFGPGTRLTVT.

CDR3 coding DNA: TGTGCCAGCAGCCTTTCGTCCCTAACTAACTATGGCTACACCTTC. This sequence encodes CASSLSSLTNYGYTF. This chain joins TRBV7-9 and TRBJ1-2; D ambiguous. V lost 5 bases and J 0 bases, leaving 13 bases between the germline ends. The CDR3 sequence is 15 residues long. Germline loops: CDR1 SEHNR, CDR2 FQNEAQ (reference sequence).

CDR3 nucleotide sequence: TGTGCCAGTAGTATAAGGAAGGAGTATCAGCCCCAGCATTTT. This translates into CASSIRKEYQPQHF. The genes are TRBV19 and TRBJ1-5; no clear D gene. Per the germline V gene, CDR1 is LNHDA and CDR2 is SQIVND (reference sequence). V lost 2 bases, J lost 5 bases, and 10 bases lay in between. This CDR3 has 14 residues.

This chain uses TRBV9 with TRBJ2-2; D possibly corresponds to TRBD1 (5 bases). V was shortened by 0 bases and J by 5 bases, with 11 bases between the two germline ends. The CDR3 sequence is 15 residues long. Per germline, CDR1 SGDLS and CDR2 YYNGEE. The CDR3 region is CASSVGLGVTGELFF. In DNA form, the CDR3 reads TGTGCCAGCAGCGTAGGTCTAGGGGTAACCGGGGAGCTGTTTTTT.

On this clone itself: A read error may produce the germline difference seen at one junction end. The rearrangement uses TRBV9 and TRBJ2-1; D is possibly TRBD2 (6 bases). Germline CDR1 reads SGDLS; CDR2 reads YYNGEE. This CDR3 has 15 amino acids. The chain's CDR3 is CASSVEGSSYNEQLF. The CDR3 DNA follows: TGTGCCAGCAGCGTGGAGGGTAGCTCCTACAATGAGCAGCTCTTC.

This CDR3 reads CASSPPIGNTEAFF. The CDR3 DNA is TGTGCCAGCTCACCACCAATTGGGAACACTGAAGCTTTCTTT. The chain joins TRBV18 to TRBJ1-1; the D is unclear. CDR3 length: 14 amino acids. From germline, CDR1 is KGHSH and CDR2 LQKENI. V was trimmed by 0 bases and J by 1 base, leaving 6 bases between them.

The gene calls are TRBV4-1 and TRBJ1-5; no clear D gene. Trimming left V 0 bases short and J 3 bases short, with 12 bases between. The CDR3 is 16 amino acids. Per germline, CDR1 MGHRA and CDR2 YSYEKL. The CDR3 is CASSQELGQLNQPQHF. CDR3 nucleotide sequence: TGCGCCAGCAGCCAAGAGTTAGGGCAGCTCAATCAGCCCCAGCATTTT.

Here the CDR3 reads CSVERDRGDTQYF. Written as DNA, the CDR3 is TGCAGCGTTGAAAGGGACAGGGGAGATACGCAGTATTTT. The chain carries TRBV29-1 and TRBJ2-3; TRBD1 agrees at 10 bases. The V and J ends lost 2 bases and 5 bases, in that order; junction bases with no gene match: 1. Per germline, CDR1 SQVTM and CDR2 ANQGSEA. The CDR3 has 13 amino acids.

CDR3 in amino acids: CASSQRQKANEKLFF. CDR3 coding DNA: TGTGCCAGCAGCCAAAGGCAGAAAGCCAATGAAAAACTGTTTTTT. The rearrangement links TRBV14 to TRBJ1-4; D unresolved. The germline CDR1 and CDR2 sequences are SGHDN and FVKESK. CDR3 size: 15 residues. V was clipped by 2 bases and J by 5 bases, with 12 bases between them.

This chain links TRBV28 with TRBJ2-7; 10 bases fit TRBD2. J gave up 1 base and V 7 bases, and 16 bases lay outside the gene matches. The CDR3 is 18 amino acids. The V gene's germline CDR1 is MDHEN and CDR2 SYDVKM. DNA of the CDR3: TGTGCCAGCACTGGGGCTAGCGGGAGCCGTAGGACATCCTACGAGCAGTACTTC. This encodes CASTGASGSRRTSYEQYF.

The chain couples TRBV18 to TRBJ2-7, with D perhaps given as TRBD1 or TRBD2 (5 bases each). CDR1 is KGHSH, CDR2 LQKENI, per germline. CDR3 length equals 13 residues. Trimming left V 3 bases short and J 2 bases short, with 8 bases between. The CDR3 DNA is TGTGCCAGCTCACCGGGACCAACCTACGAGCAGTACTTC. This gives the protein CASSPGPTYEQYF.

The chain is built from TRBV30 and TRBJ2-7, with a tentative D call TRBD2 (5 bases). This CDR3 comprises 15 residues. Trimming cost V 0 bases and J 4 bases, with 16 bases left between them. Germline V CDR1 and CDR2: GTSNPN, SVGIG (reference sequence). CDR3 sequence (DNA): TGTGCCTGGAGTGTAAAGGCTAGCTTCAGATACGAGCAGTACTTC. Translated, it gives CAWSVKASFRYEQYF.